These 11 T cell receptor beta chains were sequenced from one sample in a study of T cell repertoires in cytomegalovirus infection. MiXCR, applied by TCRdb to the reads, yields one record per CDR3 protein. The sample contains more than 110,000 distinct CDR3 sequences, 30% to 40% of which appear only once. Antigens of these TCRs are unknown. The sequenced sample was CD8+ T cells from cultured PBMCs, obtained from culture after CMV antigen stimulation. The origin of the receptors is a human donor in good health (CMV status not recorded). Some clones in this sample may be carry-over from other donors' samples.

This clonotype was recorded at least ten times. At one boundary the junction diverges from the germline segment, which might be a read error. This chain connects TRBV6-1 to TRBJ1-5, with D possibly TRBD1 on 6 matching bases. CDR3 length: 15 amino acids. Germline V gene lookup returns CDR1 MNHNS and CDR2 SASEGT. The CDR3 bases are TGTGCCAGCACTGAAGGACAGACGAGCAATCAGCCCCAGCATTTT. Its translation is CASTEGQTSNQPQHF.

A note on this clonotype: A much more abundant neighbour one base away suggests this may be a read error. The rearrangement joins TRBV11-2 to TRBJ2-5; tentative D call: TRBD2 (6 bases). Germline V CDR1 and CDR2: SGHAT, FQNNGV. The germline V and J ends were trimmed by 8 bases and 8 bases, with 18 bases remaining between them. This CDR3 comprises 13 residues. The CDR3 reads CASYTDGGDTQYF. The CDR3 bases are TGTGCCAGCTATACCGACGGAGGGGACACCCAGTACTTC.

This chain links TRBV7-9 with TRBJ1-1, with 8 bases lining up with TRBD1. V gave up 5 bases and J gave up 2 bases; unmatched junction bases: 13. This CDR3 has 17 residues. In germline, CDR1 is SEHNR, CDR2 FQNEAQ (reference sequence). The CDR3 DNA reads as TGTGCCAGCAGCCCCCTTGGGGTAGACAGGGGAAACACTGAAGCTTTCTTT. This encodes CASSPLGVDRGNTEAFF.

The CDR3: CASSLFHSETQYF. The CDR3 DNA reads as TGTGCCAGCAGCTTATTCCATTCGGAGACCCAGTACTTC. This chain connects TRBV7-3 to TRBJ2-5; no definite D call. Trimming stripped 2 bases from V and 5 bases from J, with 9 bases between. From germline, CDR1 is SGHTA and CDR2 FQGTGA. There are 13 residues in the CDR3. Using reference TRBV7-3 and TRBJ2-5 for the parts outside the CDR3, the full variable domain is GAGVSQTPSNKVTEKGKYVELRCDPISGHTALYWYRQSLGQGPEFLIYFQGTGAADDSGLPNDRFFAVRPEGSVSTLKIQRTERGDSAVYLCASSLFHSETQYFGPGTRLLVL.

This rearrangement joins TRBV9 to TRBJ2-7; D is undetermined. CDR1 is SGDLS and CDR2 is YYNGEE in the germline V gene. The CDR3 is 14 amino acids. V lost 3 bases to trimming and J lost 5 bases, with 15 bases between them. The CDR3 DNA reads TGTGCCAGCAGCGCGAAATCTGCCCTCCACGAGCAGTACTTC. This gives the protein CASSAKSALHEQYF.

This clonotype was detected ten times or more. The J gene is TRBJ2-2, the V gene TRBV7-6; 8 positions agree with TRBD1. V gave up 3 bases and J gave up 6 bases; unmatched junction bases: 6. Germline CDR1 reads SGHVS; CDR2 reads FNYEAQ. CDR3 length equals 15 residues. The CDR3 region has the DNA TGTGCCAGCAGCTTCCCAGGGGGCAAGGCCGGGGAGCTGTTTTTT. Translated: CASSFPGGKAGELFF.

This chain uses TRBV7-6 with TRBJ2-7; D remains unclear. V was trimmed by 1 base and J by 2 bases, leaving 6 bases between them. Germline-derived CDR1 and CDR2 are SGHVS and FNYEAQ. The CDR3 contains 13 residues. CDR3 DNA sequence: TGTGCCAGCAGCTTAGAACGTACCTACGAGCAGTACTTC. Encoded protein: CASSLERTYEQYF.

This clonotype has only a few counts. J is TRBJ1-1 and V is TRBV4-1, with a possible D match to TRBD1 (5 bases). V dropped 0 bases and J dropped 5 bases, with 10 bases sitting between them. The germline gives CDR1 MGHRA, CDR2 YSYEKL. The CDR3 spans 14 residues. The CDR3 region has the DNA TGCGCCAGCAGCCAAGATCGTTGGGGGACTGAAGCTTTCTTT. Translation gives CASSQDRWGTEAFF.

The rearrangement joins TRBV9 to TRBJ1-1; no reliable D call. Germline CDR1 is SGDLS and CDR2 is YYNGEE. The germline V and J ends were trimmed by 1 base and 0 bases, with 10 bases remaining between them. CDR3 length: 15 amino acids. DNA for the CDR3: TGTGCCAGCAGCGTATCCGGCAGAATGAACACTGAAGCTTTCTTT. This translates into CASSVSGRMNTEAFF.

V gene TRBV5-4 combines with J gene TRBJ2-1; TRBD2 agrees at 12 bases. V lost 2 bases and J lost 9; bases outside the gene matches: 6. This CDR3 has 15 amino acids. The germline V gene has CDR1 SGHNT and CDR2 YYREEE (reference sequence). The CDR3 is CASSFLAGGTGEQFF. CDR3 DNA: TGTGCCAGCAGCTTTCTAGCGGGGGGGACGGGTGAGCAGTTCTTC.

V gene TRBV12-3 or TRBV12-4 combines with J gene TRBJ2-7; unclear D gene. With 3 bases removed from V and 7 bases from J, the gap between germline ends came to 7 bases. The CDR3 loop spans 11 amino acids. CDR3 sequence: CASSFGWEQYF. The CDR3 DNA follows: TGTGCCAGCAGTTTCGGATGGGAGCAGTACTTC.